The T cell receptor (beta chain) under discussion was sequenced for a study of T cell clonotyping in hematopoietic cell transplantation. Study-wide findings and caveats: Without cell sorting, CD4 versus CD8 contributions remain unresolved. At the given depth, recipient repertoires were over 95% de novo clonotypes. Pathologically expanded recipient clonotypes increased progressively from day 30 to day 180 as diversity fell. Graft donor and pretransplant recipient Inverse Simpson Index values predicted broader posttransplant TCR diversity.

Per the germline V gene, CDR1 is MNHEY and CDR2 is SMNVEV (reference sequence). This CDR3 spans 12 amino acids. The germline V and J ends were trimmed by 4 bases and 4 bases, with 8 bases remaining between them. By its share, this clone is medium-sized. The antigen remains undetermined. Repertoires were generated with immunoSEQ multiplex PCR, while TCRdb's copy carries only in-frame clones and drops some. The sample has some 15,000 clones; roughly 90% are singletons. This chain links TRBV27 with TRBJ2-7; no reliable D call. The receptor was isolated from a man aged 45-65 years in good health. Some clones in this sample may be carry-over from other donors' samples. Sequencing was done on a sample of peripheral blood mononuclear cells. CDR3 region: CASSSVGYEQYF. In nucleotides, the CDR3 is TGTGCCAGCAGTTCGGTAGGGTACGAGCAGTACTTC.